The T cell receptor (beta chain) described here comes from a study of cytomegalovirus exposure and HLA in healthy donors. In the study overall: Approximately 80 million unique TCRs, all from HLA-typed donors, were included in an early release of the data.

Study-wide results and caveats: A later analysis reportedly found that, within productive TCRs, an Asian-associated ancestry cluster had fewer N-insertions than the mean observed across the roughly 630 donors. Donors were assumed by presence/absence analyses to have roughly uniform sequencing depth.

Regarding this clone: The target antigen is unknown.

This CDR3 spans 14 amino acids. The germline V gene encodes CDR1 LGHNA and CDR2 YSLEER. V gave up 0 bases and J gave up 6 bases, with 8 bases separating them. The study ran its PCR with 60 Vbeta and 13 Jbeta primers. Clones were sequenced by immunoSEQ multiplex PCR, and TCRdb holds only the in-frame ones, with some missing. The sample has around 50,000 clones; 72% are singletons. Material: PBMCs. The chain combines TRBV4-3 with TRBJ1-4; maybe TRBD1 (5 bases). This receptor was identified in a woman in her forties or fifties in good health and CMV-seropositive. The CDR3 here is CASSQEGGDEKLFF. In DNA form, the CDR3 reads TGCGCCAGCAGCCAAGAGGGAGGGGATGAAAAACTGTTTTTT.